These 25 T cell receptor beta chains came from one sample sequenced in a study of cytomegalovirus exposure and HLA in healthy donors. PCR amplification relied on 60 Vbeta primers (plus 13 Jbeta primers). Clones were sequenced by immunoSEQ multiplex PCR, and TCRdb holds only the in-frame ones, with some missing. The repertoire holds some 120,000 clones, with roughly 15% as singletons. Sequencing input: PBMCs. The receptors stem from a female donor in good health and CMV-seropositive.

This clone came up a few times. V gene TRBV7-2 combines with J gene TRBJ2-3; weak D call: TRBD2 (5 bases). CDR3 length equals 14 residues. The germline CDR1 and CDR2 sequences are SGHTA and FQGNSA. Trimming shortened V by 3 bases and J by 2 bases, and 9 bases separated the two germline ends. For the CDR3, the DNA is TGTGCCAGCAGCTTTGCGGGTTTCACAGATACGCAGTATTTT. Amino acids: CASSFAGFTDTQYF.

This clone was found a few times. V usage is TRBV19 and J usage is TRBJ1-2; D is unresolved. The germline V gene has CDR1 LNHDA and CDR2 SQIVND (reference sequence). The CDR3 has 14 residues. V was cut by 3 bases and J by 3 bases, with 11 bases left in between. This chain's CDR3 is CASSIQAGYYGYTF. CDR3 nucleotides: TGTGCCAGTAGTATCCAGGCGGGTTACTATGGCTACACCTTC.

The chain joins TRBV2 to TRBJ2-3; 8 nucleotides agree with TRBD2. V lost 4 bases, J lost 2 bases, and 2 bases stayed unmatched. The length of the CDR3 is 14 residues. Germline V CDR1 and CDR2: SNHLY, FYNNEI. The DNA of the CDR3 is TGTGCCAGCAGTGGGGGACTAGACACAGATACGCAGTATTTT. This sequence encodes CASSGGLDTDTQYF.

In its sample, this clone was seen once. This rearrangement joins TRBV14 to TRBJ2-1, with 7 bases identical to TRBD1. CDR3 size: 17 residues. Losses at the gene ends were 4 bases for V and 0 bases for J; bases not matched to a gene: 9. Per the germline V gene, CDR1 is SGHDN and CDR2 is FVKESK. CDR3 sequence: CASSPKSRGNSYNEQFF. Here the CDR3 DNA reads TGTGCCAGCAGCCCAAAAAGCAGGGGGAACTCCTACAATGAGCAGTTCTTC.

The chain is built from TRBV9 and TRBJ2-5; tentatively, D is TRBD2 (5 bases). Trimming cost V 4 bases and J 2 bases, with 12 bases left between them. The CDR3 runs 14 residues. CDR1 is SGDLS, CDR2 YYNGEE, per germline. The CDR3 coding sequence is TGTGCCAGCAGCCCGGGGAAATTTCAAGAGACCCAGTACTTC. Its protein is CASSPGKFQETQYF.

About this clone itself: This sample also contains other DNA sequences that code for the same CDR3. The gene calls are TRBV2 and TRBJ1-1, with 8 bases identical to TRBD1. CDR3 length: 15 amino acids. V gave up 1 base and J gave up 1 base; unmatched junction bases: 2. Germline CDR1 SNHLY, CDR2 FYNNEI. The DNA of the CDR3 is TGTGCCAGCAGTGAAGGCAGGGGGCGGAACACTGAAGCTTTCTTT. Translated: CASSEGRGRNTEAFF.

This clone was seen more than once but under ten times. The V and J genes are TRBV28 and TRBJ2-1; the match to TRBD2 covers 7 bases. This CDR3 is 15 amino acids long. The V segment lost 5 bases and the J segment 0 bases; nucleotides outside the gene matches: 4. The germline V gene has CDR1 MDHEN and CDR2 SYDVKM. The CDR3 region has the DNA TGTGCCAGCAGTCACGGGGGGAGCTCCTACAATGAGCAGTTCTTC. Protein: CASSHGGSSYNEQFF.

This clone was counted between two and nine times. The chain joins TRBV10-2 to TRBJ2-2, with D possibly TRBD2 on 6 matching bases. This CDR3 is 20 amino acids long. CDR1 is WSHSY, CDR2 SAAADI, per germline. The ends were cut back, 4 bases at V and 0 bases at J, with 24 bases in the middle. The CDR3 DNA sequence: TGCGCCAGCAGTGGGGTTTTCTCGCGACTAGACAGTACGAACACCGGGGAGCTGTTTTTT. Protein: CASSGVFSRLDSTNTGELFF.

The CDR3 region has the DNA TGTGCCAGCAGTTTAGACAGGAGGTACCAAGAGACCCAGTACTTC. This gives the protein CASSLDRRYQETQYF. The J gene is TRBJ2-5, the V gene TRBV27, with D perhaps matching TRBD1 (6 bases). The CDR3 has 15 amino acids. Germline lookup yields CDR1 MNHEY and CDR2 SMNVEV (reference sequence). V was cut by 2 bases and J by 0 bases, with 10 bases left in between.

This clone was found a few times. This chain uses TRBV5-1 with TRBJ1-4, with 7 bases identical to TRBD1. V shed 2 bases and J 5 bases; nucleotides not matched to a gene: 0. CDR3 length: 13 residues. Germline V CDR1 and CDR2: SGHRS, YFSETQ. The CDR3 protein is CASSLQGNEKLFF. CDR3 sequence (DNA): TGCGCCAGCAGCTTACAGGGGAATGAAAAACTGTTTTTT.

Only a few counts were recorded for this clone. This chain's CDR3 is CASSQENRDYIGELFF. The CDR3 nucleotides are TGTGCCAGCAGCCAAGAAAACCGGGATTATATCGGGGAGCTGTTTTTT. The gene calls are TRBV4-2 and TRBJ2-2; maybe TRBD2 (5 bases). Per the germline V gene, CDR1 is LGHNA and CDR2 is YNFKEQ. V dropped 0 bases and J dropped 7 bases, with 15 bases sitting between them. The CDR3 is made up of 16 amino acids.

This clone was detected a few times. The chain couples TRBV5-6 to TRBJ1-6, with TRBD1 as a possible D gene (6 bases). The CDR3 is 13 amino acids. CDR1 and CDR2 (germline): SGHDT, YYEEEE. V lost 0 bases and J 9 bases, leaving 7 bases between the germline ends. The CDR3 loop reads CASSLDRASPLHF. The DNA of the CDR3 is TGTGCCAGCAGCTTGGACAGGGCTTCACCCCTCCACTTT.

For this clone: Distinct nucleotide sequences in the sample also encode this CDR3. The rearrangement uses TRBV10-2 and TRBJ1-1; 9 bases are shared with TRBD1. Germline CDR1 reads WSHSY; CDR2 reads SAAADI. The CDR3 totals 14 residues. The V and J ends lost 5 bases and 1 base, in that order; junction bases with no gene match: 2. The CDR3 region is CASSSQGANTEAFF. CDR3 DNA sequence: TGCGCCAGCAGTTCACAGGGGGCGAACACTGAAGCTTTCTTT.

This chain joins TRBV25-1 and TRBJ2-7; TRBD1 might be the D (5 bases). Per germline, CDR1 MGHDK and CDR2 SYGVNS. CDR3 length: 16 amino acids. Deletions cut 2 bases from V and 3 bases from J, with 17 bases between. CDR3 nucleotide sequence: TGTGCCAGCAGTGAACTAGGTGAGGTAGGGGACTACGAGCAGTACTTC. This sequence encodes CASSELGEVGDYEQYF.

The CDR3 reads CASSLGYTGYEQYF. CDR3 coding DNA: TGTGCCAGCAGTTTGGGATACACAGGGTACGAGCAGTACTTC. The V gene is TRBV28, the J gene TRBJ2-7; TRBD1 is a possible D gene (6 bases). There are 14 residues in the CDR3. The V gene lost 3 bases and the J gene lost 4 bases, with 13 bases spanning the gap. CDR1 is MDHEN and CDR2 is SYDVKM in the germline V gene.

In DNA, the CDR3 is TGCGCCAGCAGCCCACCCCAACAGGATGGCTACACCTTC. Translation: CASSPPQQDGYTF. The V gene is TRBV5-1, the J gene TRBJ1-2; D might be TRBD1 (5 bases). This CDR3 is built from 13 residues. Trimming took 4 bases from V and 6 from J, leaving 13 bases between them. From germline, CDR1 is SGHRS and CDR2 YFSETQ.

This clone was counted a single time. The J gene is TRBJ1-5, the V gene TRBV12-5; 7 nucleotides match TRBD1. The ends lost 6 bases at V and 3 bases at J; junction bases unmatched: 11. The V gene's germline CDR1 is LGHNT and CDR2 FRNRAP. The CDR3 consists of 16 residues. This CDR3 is CASGIRGELDNQPQHF. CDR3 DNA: TGTGCTAGTGGGATCAGGGGGGAACTCGACAATCAGCCCCAGCATTTT.

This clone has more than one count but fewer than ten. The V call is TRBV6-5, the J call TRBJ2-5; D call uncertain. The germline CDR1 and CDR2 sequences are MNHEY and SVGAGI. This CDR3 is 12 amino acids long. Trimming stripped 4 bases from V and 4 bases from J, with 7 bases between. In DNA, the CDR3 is TGTGCCAGCAGTTCTGTCGGAGAGACCCAGTACTTC. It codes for CASSSVGETQYF.

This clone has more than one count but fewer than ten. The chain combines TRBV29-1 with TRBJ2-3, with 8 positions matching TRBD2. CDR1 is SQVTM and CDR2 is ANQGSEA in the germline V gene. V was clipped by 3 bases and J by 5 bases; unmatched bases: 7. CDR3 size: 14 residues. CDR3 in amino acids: CSVDPSGQVDTQYF. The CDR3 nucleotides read TGCAGCGTTGACCCTAGCGGGCAAGTAGATACGCAGTATTTT.

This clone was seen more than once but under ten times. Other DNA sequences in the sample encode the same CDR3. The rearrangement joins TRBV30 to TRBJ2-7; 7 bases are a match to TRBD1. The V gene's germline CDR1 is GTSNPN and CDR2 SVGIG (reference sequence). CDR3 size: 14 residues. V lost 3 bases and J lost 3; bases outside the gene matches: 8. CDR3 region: CAWSLSTGYYEQYF. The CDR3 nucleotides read TGTGCCTGGAGCCTATCGACAGGGTACTACGAGCAGTACTTC. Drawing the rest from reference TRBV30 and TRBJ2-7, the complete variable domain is SQTIHQWPATLVQPVGSPLSLECTVEGTSNPNLYWYRQAAGRGLQLLFYSVGIGQISSEVPQNLSASRPQDRQFILSSKKLLLSDSGFYLCAWSLSTGYYEQYFGPGTRLTVT.

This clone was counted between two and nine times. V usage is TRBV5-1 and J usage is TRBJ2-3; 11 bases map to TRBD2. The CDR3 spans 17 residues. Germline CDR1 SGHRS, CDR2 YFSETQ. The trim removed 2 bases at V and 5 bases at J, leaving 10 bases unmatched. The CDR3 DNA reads TGCGCCAGCAGCTTTTCGTCCTCCGGACTAGCGGGAGATACGCAGTATTTT. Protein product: CASSFSSSGLAGDTQYF. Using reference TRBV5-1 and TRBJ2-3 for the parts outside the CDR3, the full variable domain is KAGVTQTPRYLIKTRGQQVTLSCSPISGHRSVSWYQQTPGQGLQFLFEYFSETQRNKGNFPGRFSGRQFSNSRSEMNVSTLELGDSALYLCASSFSSSGLAGDTQYFGPGTRLTVL.

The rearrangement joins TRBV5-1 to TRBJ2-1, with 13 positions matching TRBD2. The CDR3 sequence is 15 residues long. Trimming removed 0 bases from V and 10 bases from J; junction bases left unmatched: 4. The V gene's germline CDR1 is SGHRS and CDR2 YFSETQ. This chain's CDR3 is CASSLDTSGGVEQFF. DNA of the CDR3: TGCGCCAGCAGCTTGGACACTAGCGGGGGGGTCGAGCAGTTCTTC.

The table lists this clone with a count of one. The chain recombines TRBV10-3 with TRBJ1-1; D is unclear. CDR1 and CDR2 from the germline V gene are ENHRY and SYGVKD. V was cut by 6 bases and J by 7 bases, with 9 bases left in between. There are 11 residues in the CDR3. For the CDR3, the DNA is TGTGCCATCAGCATACAGAATGAAGCTTTCTTT. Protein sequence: CAISIQNEAFF.

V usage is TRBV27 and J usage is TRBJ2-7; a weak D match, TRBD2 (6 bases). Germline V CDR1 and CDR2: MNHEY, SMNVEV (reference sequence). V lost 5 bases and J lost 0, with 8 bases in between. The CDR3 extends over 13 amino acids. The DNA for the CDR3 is TGTGCCAGCAGTACCGGGAGCTCCTACGAGCAGTACTTC. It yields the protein CASSTGSSYEQYF.

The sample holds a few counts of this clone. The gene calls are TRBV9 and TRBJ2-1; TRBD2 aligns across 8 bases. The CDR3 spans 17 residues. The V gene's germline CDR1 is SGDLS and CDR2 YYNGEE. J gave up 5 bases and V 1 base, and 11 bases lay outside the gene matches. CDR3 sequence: CASSVQVSGNVHNEQFF. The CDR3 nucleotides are TGTGCCAGCAGCGTACAGGTTAGCGGGAATGTTCACAATGAGCAGTTCTTC.